The 32 T cell receptor beta chains presented below share a single source sample, sequenced in a study of cytomegalovirus exposure and HLA in healthy donors. PCR amplification relied on 60 Vbeta primers (plus 13 Jbeta primers). The data were produced by immunoSEQ multiplex PCR, yet TCRdb's version contains in-frame clones alone and is incomplete. The sample includes 150,000 to 200,000 clones, about 80% of them seen just once. The specimen sequenced was PBMCs. The receptors shown here come from a man between 18 and 29 years old in good health and CMV-seropositive.

The chain is built from TRBV6-5 and TRBJ1-1; D is unclear. V lost 2 bases, J lost 8 bases, and 12 bases lay in between. Looked up from germline, CDR1 is MNHEY and CDR2 is SVGAGI. This CDR3 is built from 13 residues. DNA of the CDR3: TGTGCCAGCAGTTACGGGCCGCCGGGGGAAGCTTTCTTT. This encodes CASSYGPPGEAFF.

This sequence joins TRBV6-5 and TRBJ2-7; 10 positions agree with TRBD1. Germline CDR1 reads MNHEY; CDR2 reads SVGAGI. CDR3 size: 13 residues. Trimming cost V 8 bases and J 6 bases; bases outside gene matches: 7. The CDR3 spells CASRDRGVGEQYF. The CDR3 DNA follows: TGTGCCAGCCGGGACAGGGGCGTAGGCGAGCAGTACTTC.

The CDR3 coding sequence is TGTGCCAGCAGTTTATGGTTACGGGGCACAGATACGCAGTATTTT. Protein: CASSLWLRGTDTQYF. V and J are TRBV28 and TRBJ2-3; D is uncertain. Germline CDR1 reads MDHEN; CDR2 reads SYDVKM. The V end lost 0 bases, the J end lost 1 base, and 8 bases lay between the germline ends. This CDR3 comprises 15 residues.

V usage is TRBV7-9 and J usage is TRBJ2-1; TRBD1 matches 8 bases. CDR3 length equals 14 residues. Germline CDR1 is SEHNR and CDR2 is FQNEAQ (reference sequence). The ends lost 5 bases at V and 4 bases at J; junction bases unmatched: 4. CDR3 nucleotides: TGTGCCAGCAGCGGCAGGGGGCTTTACAATGAGCAGTTCTTC. Translated: CASSGRGLYNEQFF.

The chain links TRBV6-5 to TRBJ2-1; perhaps TRBD1 as D (6 bases). Deletions cut 8 bases from V and 10 bases from J, with 12 bases between. The CDR3 spans 11 residues. Per germline, CDR1 MNHEY and CDR2 SVGAGI. CDR3 amino acids: CASGEDREQFF. Here the CDR3 DNA reads TGTGCCAGCGGGGAAGACAGGGAGCAGTTCTTC.

The V call is TRBV6-5, the J call TRBJ1-1, with 9 bases that match TRBD1. CDR3 size: 13 residues. V lost 6 bases and J lost 8; bases outside the gene matches: 7. The germline gives CDR1 MNHEY, CDR2 SVGAGI. CDR3 DNA: TGTGCCAGCAGGCCCTCCGGGACAGGGGAAGCTTTCTTT. This sequence encodes CASRPSGTGEAFF.

The chain has TRBV19 and TRBJ1-1, with a tentative D call TRBD1 (5 bases). CDR3 length: 13 amino acids. Germline-derived CDR1 and CDR2 are LNHDA and SQIVND (reference sequence). V lost 3 bases, J lost 5 bases, and 10 bases lay in between. CDR3 sequence reads: CASSILGQTEAFF. The CDR3 DNA reads as TGTGCCAGTAGTATTCTCGGACAAACTGAAGCTTTCTTT.

The J gene is TRBJ1-5, the V gene TRBV30; D is ambiguous. This CDR3 is 16 amino acids long. Germline V gives CDR1 GTSNPN, CDR2 SVGIG (reference sequence). The germline V and J ends were trimmed by 1 base and 4 bases, with 17 bases remaining between them. The CDR3 region is CAWSAGDAPLNQPQHF. The CDR3 bases are TGTGCCTGGAGTGCCGGAGACGCACCCCTGAATCAGCCCCAGCATTTT.

The chain has TRBV7-8 and TRBJ2-7; D is possibly TRBD1 (5 bases). This CDR3 is built from 13 residues. Germline CDR1 and CDR2: SGHVS and FQNEAQ. Trimming left V 4 bases short and J 0 bases short, with 7 bases between. CDR3 amino acids: CASSSGSSYEQYF. The CDR3 DNA reads TGTGCCAGCAGCTCAGGGTCCTCCTACGAGCAGTACTTC.

This chain uses TRBV20-1 with TRBJ1-3, with D hard to call. Germline V gene data show CDR1 as DFQATT and CDR2 as SNEGSKA (reference sequence). Trimming shortened V by 7 bases and J by 9 bases, and 13 bases separated the two germline ends. The CDR3 contains 11 residues. CDR3 amino acids: CSVQRQSTIYF. In DNA, the CDR3 is TGCAGTGTCCAGAGACAATCCACCATATATTTT.

V is TRBV27 and J is TRBJ2-7; 9 bases line up with TRBD2. Germline V CDR1 and CDR2: MNHEY, SMNVEV (reference sequence). Trimming took 3 bases from V and 2 from J; bases not matched to a gene: 5. CDR3 size: 15 residues. The CDR3 region is CASSFGAGGPYEQYF. CDR3 DNA sequence: TGTGCCAGCAGTTTTGGGGCGGGAGGGCCCTACGAGCAGTACTTC.

The V and J genes are TRBV11-1 and TRBJ1-3; D is undetermined. Germline CDR1 reads SGHAT; CDR2 reads FQDESV (reference sequence). The CDR3 length is 14 residues. Trimming removed 2 bases at V and 0 bases at J, with 5 bases between. In nucleotides, the CDR3 is TGTGCCAGCAGCTTATCCTTCTCTGGAAACACCATATATTTT. This translates into CASSLSFSGNTIYF.

This clone was counted between two and nine times. V and J are TRBV4-1 and TRBJ2-7; the D gene is possibly TRBD1 (5 bases). The CDR3 consists of 14 residues. The V end lost 0 bases, the J end lost 3 bases, and 9 bases lay between the germline ends. CDR1 is MGHRA and CDR2 is YSYEKL in the germline V gene. For the CDR3, the DNA is TGCGCCAGCAGCCAAGATTGGCAGGGCTACGAGCAGTACTTC. It encodes CASSQDWQGYEQYF.

The CDR3 spells CASSRGGYEQYF. CDR3 nucleotide sequence: TGTGCCAGCAGCCGAGGGGGCTACGAGCAGTACTTC. This sequence joins TRBV5-6 and TRBJ2-7; the D gene is possibly TRBD1 (6 bases). The V gene lost 4 bases and the J gene lost 3 bases, with 8 bases spanning the gap. The germline V gene encodes CDR1 SGHDT and CDR2 YYEEEE. CDR3 length: 12 amino acids.

This sequence joins TRBV12-5 and TRBJ2-7; D might be TRBD1 (5 bases). Trimming removed 3 bases at V and 6 bases at J, with 12 bases between. Germline V CDR1 and CDR2: LGHNT, FRNRAP. CDR3 length equals 13 residues. The CDR3 DNA reads TGTGCTAGTGGTTTCTCCAGGGATCGCGAGCAGTACTTC. It yields the protein CASGFSRDREQYF.

V and J are TRBV29-1 and TRBJ2-7, with 10 bases fitting TRBD1. With V trimmed by 5 bases and J by 5 bases, 9 bases remained unmatched. CDR3 length: 14 amino acids. CDR1 is SQVTM and CDR2 is ANQGSEA in the germline V gene. CDR3 bases: TGCAGCGTTAGTGGGACAGGGGTTTTCAACGAGCAGTACTTC. Translating gives CSVSGTGVFNEQYF.

The chain combines TRBV5-6 with TRBJ1-1, with a possible D match to TRBD1 (6 bases). The V end lost 1 base, the J end lost 4 bases, and 20 bases lay between the germline ends. The germline gives CDR1 SGHDT, CDR2 YYEEEE. The CDR3 contains 17 residues. The DNA for the CDR3 is TGTGCCAGCAGCTTGAGGTATCAGGGGTACAGCGGCACTGAAGCTTTCTTT. Translated, it gives CASSLRYQGYSGTEAFF. The whole variable domain, remainder taken from reference TRBV5-6 and TRBJ1-1, is DAGVTQSPTHLIKTRGQQVTLRCSPKSGHDTVSWYQQALGQGPQFIFQYYEEEERQRGNFPDRFSGHQFPNYSSELNVNALLLGDSALYLCASSLRYQGYSGTEAFFGQGTRLTVV.

V gene TRBV15 combines with J gene TRBJ1-1; a weak D match, TRBD1 (5 bases). With 8 bases removed from V and 5 bases from J, the gap between germline ends came to 9 bases. Germline V gene sequence: CDR1 LNHNV, CDR2 YYDKDF (reference sequence). This CDR3 region has 11 residues. CDR3 DNA sequence: TGTGCCACCTTGCGGGGGACTGAAGCTTTCTTT. Its protein product is CATLRGTEAFF.

This clone was found once. The chain links TRBV11-2 to TRBJ1-2, with 10 bases lining up with TRBD1. CDR3 length: 15 amino acids. Germline values: CDR1 SGHAT, CDR2 FQNNGV. V was pared by 3 bases and J by 3 bases, with 4 bases of the junction left unmatched. The CDR3 spells CASSLGQGKDYGYTF. CDR3 sequence (DNA): TGTGCCAGCAGCTTGGGACAGGGGAAGGACTATGGCTACACCTTC.

The V call is TRBV5-4, the J call TRBJ2-5; 7 bases map to TRBD1. The J call may be incorrect, as the DNA end agrees better with TRBJ2-7. The CDR3 is made up of 14 amino acids. Germline values: CDR1 SGHNT, CDR2 YYREEE (reference sequence). CDR3 sequence: CASSLLPTGPEQYF. The CDR3 DNA is TGTGCCAGCAGCTTACTCCCGACAGGGCCCGAGCAGTACTTC.

J is TRBJ1-1 and V is TRBV7-9; 7 bases align to TRBD1. Looked up from germline, CDR1 is SEHNR and CDR2 is FQNEAQ (reference sequence). This CDR3 comprises 14 residues. The trim removed 2 bases at V and 3 bases at J, leaving 3 bases unmatched. This CDR3 is CASSLLRGDTEAFF. CDR3 coding DNA: TGTGCCAGCAGCTTACTCAGGGGGGACACTGAAGCTTTCTTT.

This chain joins TRBV7-9 and TRBJ2-3, with D possibly being TRBD2 (6 bases). Germline lookup yields CDR1 SEHNR and CDR2 FQNEAQ (reference sequence). The CDR3 loop spans 18 amino acids. V was clipped by 2 bases and J by 2 bases, with 20 bases between them. The CDR3 nucleotides are TGTGCCAGCAGCTTAAGGCCGGAAAGTGGGGGGTACACAGATACGCAGTATTTT. Translated, it gives CASSLRPESGGYTDTQYF.

This chain joins TRBV18 and TRBJ1-5, with D possibly TRBD1 on 5 matching bases. This CDR3 is 14 amino acids long. CDR1 is KGHSH, CDR2 LQKENI, per germline. Trimming removed 3 bases from V and 8 bases from J, with 14 bases in between. CDR3 residues: CASSPDSPKEPQHF. The CDR3 DNA sequence: TGTGCCAGCTCACCTGACAGCCCTAAGGAGCCCCAGCATTTT.

The chain has TRBV28 and TRBJ2-1; weak D call: TRBD2 (6 bases). Per germline, CDR1 MDHEN and CDR2 SYDVKM. The CDR3 totals 13 residues. V was pared by 6 bases and J by 10 bases, with 16 bases between. The CDR3 is CASRRLVREEQFF. CDR3 in DNA: TGTGCCAGCAGAAGACTAGTTCGTGAGGAGCAGTTCTTC.

The table lists this clone with a few counts. The genes are TRBV4-1 and TRBJ2-3; possibly TRBD1 for D (6 bases). Germline V CDR1 and CDR2: MGHRA, YSYEKL. The CDR3 length is 15 residues. V lost 1 base and J lost 5, with 13 bases in between. The CDR3 region has the DNA TGCGCCAGCAGCCAAGTGAACAGGGCTGAAGATACGCAGTATTTT. Protein: CASSQVNRAEDTQYF.

This CDR3 is CASSQARGGSYNEQFF. DNA for the CDR3: TGCGCCAGCAGCCAAGCTCGCGGAGGCTCCTACAATGAGCAGTTCTTC. This chain joins TRBV4-3 and TRBJ2-1; TRBD2 might be the D (5 bases). Germline CDR1 LGHNA, CDR2 YSLEER. V lost 1 base to trimming and J lost 0 bases, with 10 bases between them. The CDR3 spans 16 residues.

This clone was picked up one time. The chain combines TRBV4-3 with TRBJ2-7; 14 bases map to TRBD2. The CDR3 is 15 residues long. Germline V CDR1 and CDR2: LGHNA, YSLEER. V was pared by 0 bases and J by 11 bases, with 6 bases of the junction left unmatched. CDR3: CASSQDRTSGRTEYF. In DNA form, the CDR3 reads TGCGCCAGCAGCCAAGATAGGACTAGCGGGAGGACGGAGTACTTC.

The chain recombines TRBV14 with TRBJ2-7, with 7 bases lining up with TRBD1. The germline CDR1 and CDR2 sequences are SGHDN and FVKESK. The junction had 9 bases not matched to a gene; V was cut back by 3 bases and J by 1 base. The CDR3 is 16 amino acids. CDR3 DNA: TGTGCCAGCAGCCAGTCAGGGGGTTTGGTGTCCTACGAGCAGTACTTC. Amino acids: CASSQSGGLVSYEQYF.

The chain has TRBV5-8 and TRBJ1-3, with TRBD1 identical over 8 bases. V gave up 6 bases and J gave up 2 bases; unmatched junction bases: 7. Germline V gives CDR1 SGHTS, CDR2 YDEGEE. This CDR3 is 15 amino acids long. The CDR3 DNA reads as TGTGCCAGCACTTTAATACAGGGGGCTGGAAACACCATATATTTT. Translating it yields CASTLIQGAGNTIYF.

This clone was seen a handful of times. The chain couples TRBV7-2 to TRBJ2-1, with a possible D match to TRBD2 (6 bases). Germline V gene lookup returns CDR1 SGHTA and CDR2 FQGNSA. V was cut by 5 bases and J by 5 bases, with 13 bases left in between. The CDR3 totals 14 residues. In DNA, the CDR3 is TGTGCCAGCAGCCGGGGACTCCCCAACAATGAGCAGTTCTTC. As protein: CASSRGLPNNEQFF.

As for this clone: The germline gene is not matched at one end of the junction; a read error may be the cause. The chain employs TRBV7-9 and TRBJ2-7; TRBD1 might be the D (6 bases). Germline assignment: CDR1 SEHNR and CDR2 FQNEAQ (reference sequence). There are 13 residues in the CDR3. The CDR3 loop reads CASSPDSSHEQYF. In nucleotides, the CDR3 is TGTGCCAGCAGTCCGGACAGCTCCCACGAGCAGTACTTC.

V gene TRBV20-1 combines with J gene TRBJ2-2; no definite D call. The CDR3 loop spans 11 amino acids. Trimming left V 6 bases short and J 1 base short, with 3 bases between. Germline V gene lookup returns CDR1 DFQATT and CDR2 SNEGSKA (reference sequence). Written as DNA, the CDR3 is TGCAGTGCCCTGAACACCGGGGAGCTGTTTTTT. It yields the protein CSALNTGELFF.